This T cell receptor beta chain originates from a study of T cell responses to AZD1222 COVID-19 vaccine. TCRdb's copy holds only in-frame clones and misses some; the assay was immunoSEQ multiplex PCR. This table holds about 130,000 clones, approximately 83% found once. Germline V lookup: CDR1 SGHNT, CDR2 YENEEA. The CDR3 loop spans 12 amino acids. This clonotype originated in an adult in good health. The chain recombines TRBV11-3 with TRBJ1-4; 10 nucleotides agree with TRBD1. Sequenced material: peripheral blood, taken on day 0 of AZD1222 vaccination. The CDR3 coding sequence is TGTGCGACAGGGGGCGCGGGTGGAAAACTGTTTTTT. Its translation: CATGGAGGKLFF.